Shown below are 3 T cell receptor beta chains from a single sample sequenced in a study of cytomegalovirus exposure and HLA in healthy donors. PCR primers comprised 60 Vbeta and 13 Jbeta primers. Data came from immunoSEQ multiplex PCR; TCRdb stores just in-frame clones and leaves some out. The sample has about 120,000 clones, around 66% seen once. Sequencing input: PBMCs. The receptors here all came from a woman between 40 and 55 years old in good health and CMV-seropositive.

The chain is built from TRBV7-9 and TRBJ2-4; TRBD2 aligns across 13 bases. This CDR3 is built from 14 residues. The V and J ends lost 5 bases and 10 bases, in that order; junction bases with no gene match: 5. CDR1 is SEHNR and CDR2 is FQNEAQ in the germline V gene (reference sequence). CDR3 DNA: TGTGCCAGCAGCGAGGGACTAGCGGGGTTAATTCAGTACTTC. Protein: CASSEGLAGLIQYF.

The chain carries TRBV29-1 and TRBJ1-1, with 7 bases lining up with TRBD1. The ends lost 7 bases at V and 2 bases at J; junction bases unmatched: 10. Germline V gene data show CDR1 as SQVTM and CDR2 as ANQGSEA. This CDR3 is 14 amino acids long. The CDR3 sequence is CSGTYRGRNTEAFF. In DNA form, the CDR3 reads TGCAGCGGGACCTACAGGGGCAGAAACACTGAAGCTTTCTTT.

As for this clone: The junction departs from germline at one end; a sequencing error may be responsible. This chain uses TRBV7-7 with TRBJ2-2, with TRBD1 identical over 7 bases. The CDR3 length is 14 residues. CDR1 is SSHAT and CDR2 is FNYEAQ in the germline V gene (reference sequence). The CDR3 is CASKQGMNTGELFF. The CDR3, as DNA: TGTGCTAGCAAACAGGGGATGAACACCGGGGAGCTGTTTTTT.